Listed here are 29 T cell receptor beta chains from one sample, sequenced in a study of early T cells in non-severe SARS-CoV-2 infection. TCRdb re-called the 5' RACE reads with MiXCR, one entry per CDR3 protein. The sample has about 80,000 distinct CDR3 sequences, 9% to 13% seen once. The sequenced material came from whole blood. Every receptor here comes from an adult who was a healthcare worker with PCR-confirmed SARS-CoV-2 infection or an uninfected control (not recorded which).

This clonotype was seen many times. The chain combines TRBV5-1 with TRBJ2-1; the D is unclear. Germline V CDR1 and CDR2: SGHRS, YFSETQ. There are 12 residues in the CDR3. V dropped 4 bases and J dropped 7 bases, with 9 bases sitting between them. The CDR3 sequence: CASSTDGNEQFF. Here the CDR3 DNA reads TGCGCCAGCAGCACTGACGGGAATGAGCAGTTCTTC.

The sample holds a few counts of this clonotype. The chain is built from TRBV12-3 or TRBV12-4 and TRBJ1-6; D possibly corresponds to TRBD1 (5 bases). With 6 bases removed from V and 13 bases from J, the gap between germline ends came to 16 bases. CDR3 length: 13 residues. The CDR3, as DNA: TGTGCCAGCAGACTAGACGGGACCCTTCCCCTCCACTTT. Translating gives CASRLDGTLPLHF.

This clonotype was recorded at least ten times. The chain combines TRBV12-3 or TRBV12-4 with TRBJ1-4, with D unclear. V shed 3 bases and J shed 7 bases, with 12 bases lying between them. This CDR3 contains 14 residues. Written as DNA, the CDR3 is TGTGCCAGCAGTTTCGGCAGATATATTGAAAAACTGTTTTTT. Translation gives CASSFGRYIEKLFF.

This clonotype has only a few counts. V usage is TRBV7-8 and J usage is TRBJ2-5; D remains unclear. Trimming left V 4 bases short and J 1 base short, with 10 bases between. CDR3 size: 14 residues. Germline-derived CDR1 and CDR2 are SGHVS and FQNEAQ. The CDR3 loop reads CASSSLRAQETQYF. The CDR3 DNA is TGTGCCAGCAGCTCCCTCCGGGCCCAAGAGACCCAGTACTTC.

J is TRBJ2-2 and V is TRBV18; D uncertain. The length of the CDR3 is 13 residues. Looked up from germline, CDR1 is KGHSH and CDR2 is LQKENI. V was shortened by 2 bases and J by 7 bases, with 8 bases between the two germline ends. The CDR3 sequence: CASSPSPDGELFF. The CDR3, as DNA: TGTGCCAGCTCACCAAGCCCGGACGGGGAGCTGTTTTTT. Variable domain in full (rest from reference TRBV18 and TRBJ2-2): NAGVMQNPRHLVRRRGQEARLRCSPMKGHSHVYWYRQLPEEGLKFMVYLQKENIIDESGMPKERFSAEFPKEGPSILRIQQVVRGDSAAYFCASSPSPDGELFFGEGSRLTVL.

This clonotype occurred many times. The chain has TRBV10-2 and TRBJ2-3; 8 nucleotides match TRBD2. V shed 8 bases and J 4 bases; nucleotides not matched to a gene: 14. The V gene's germline CDR1 is WSHSY and CDR2 SAAADI. The CDR3 spans 16 residues. The CDR3 DNA reads TGCGCCAGCGGCTGGGGCGGGGGGTCAAAGGCAGATACGCAGTATTTT. Protein: CASGWGGGSKADTQYF.

In its sample, this clonotype was seen a few times. This chain uses TRBV4-2 with TRBJ2-1; the D gene is possibly TRBD2 (7 bases). Germline lookup yields CDR1 LGHNA and CDR2 YNFKEQ. Trimming took 1 base from V and 11 from J, leaving 12 bases between them. The CDR3 covers 13 residues. CDR3 in DNA: TGTGCCAGCAGCCAAGCGCGGGGGCCCAAGCAGTTCTTC. It specifies CASSQARGPKQFF.

This clonotype was recorded many times. This chain joins TRBV5-1 and TRBJ1-2; a possible D gene is TRBD1 (5 bases). From germline, CDR1 is SGHRS and CDR2 YFSETQ. Trimming removed 0 bases at V and 5 bases at J, with 11 bases between. The CDR3 sequence is 14 residues long. The CDR3 region has the DNA TGCGCCAGCAGCTTGGAAGGGACGCAGTATGGCTACACCTTC. Protein sequence: CASSLEGTQYGYTF. Variable domain in full (rest from reference TRBV5-1 and TRBJ1-2): KAGVTQTPRYLIKTRGQQVTLSCSPISGHRSVSWYQQTPGQGLQFLFEYFSETQRNKGNFPGRFSGRQFSNSRSEMNVSTLELGDSALYLCASSLEGTQYGYTFGSGTRLTVV.

The V and J genes are TRBV29-1 and TRBJ2-7; D is possibly TRBD2 (5 bases). Germline V gives CDR1 SQVTM, CDR2 ANQGSEA. The CDR3 runs to 12 residues. V lost 4 bases, J lost 2 bases, and 9 bases lay in between. The CDR3 DNA follows: TGCAGCGTTGTGGAGGCCCCCTACGAGCAGTACTTC. This sequence encodes CSVVEAPYEQYF.

This clonotype was seen at least ten times. The CDR3 loop reads CASRGYNGDEQFF. The CDR3 coding sequence is TGTGCCAGCCGAGGGTACAATGGGGATGAGCAGTTCTTC. This chain connects TRBV11-2 to TRBJ2-1; D possibly corresponds to TRBD2 (5 bases). The germline CDR1 and CDR2 sequences are SGHAT and FQNNGV. The CDR3 has 13 amino acids. V was cut by 8 bases and J by 8 bases, with 16 bases left in between.

This clonotype was seen at least ten times. The V and J genes are TRBV11-2 and TRBJ2-1, with TRBD1 identical over 7 bases. Germline V CDR1 and CDR2: SGHAT, FQNNGV. The CDR3 has 15 residues. V gave up 2 bases and J gave up 6 bases; unmatched junction bases: 7. CDR3 nucleotide sequence: TGTGCCAGCAGCTTAACAGGGGCTACAGGCAATGAGCAGTTCTTC. This translates into CASSLTGATGNEQFF.

The J gene is TRBJ2-1, the V gene TRBV6-6; 10 bases match TRBD2. Germline-derived CDR1 and CDR2 are MNHNY and SVGAGI (reference sequence). The CDR3 length is 19 residues. Germline trimming cut 2 bases from V and 0 bases from J; bases unmatched to any gene: 10. The CDR3 DNA reads as TGTGCCAGCAGTTACAAATTCGGGACTAGCGAGAGCTCCTACAATGAGCAGTTCTTC. Translated: CASSYKFGTSESSYNEQFF.

This clonotype was recorded many times. The chain uses TRBV16 and TRBJ2-7; 10 bases fit TRBD2. The CDR3 covers 15 residues. The J segment lost 1 base and the V segment lost 2 bases, leaving 2 bases of the junction unmatched. Germline V lookup: CDR1 KGHSY, CDR2 FQNENV. As DNA, the CDR3 is TGTGCCAGCAGCCAAGGGACTAGCGAATCCTACGAGCAGTACTTC. Amino acids: CASSQGTSESYEQYF.

This chain joins TRBV3-1 and TRBJ2-1, with 9 bases identical to TRBD2. There are 15 residues in the CDR3. With V trimmed by 5 bases and J by 4 bases, 6 bases remained unmatched. Germline V gene sequence: CDR1 LGHDT, CDR2 YNNKEL (reference sequence). CDR3 sequence (DNA): TGTGCCAGCAGCTTAGCGGGGGCCTATTACAATGAGCAGTTCTTC. It is translated as CASSLAGAYYNEQFF.

This clonotype was seen repeatedly, ten times or more. The chain uses TRBV11-3 and TRBJ2-3; 10 bases match TRBD2. This CDR3 comprises 15 residues. After removal of 2 bases from V and 6 bases from J, the junction contained 5 bases not matched to a gene. CDR1 is SGHNT, CDR2 YENEEA, per germline. The CDR3 bases are TGTGCCAGCAGCTTACTAGCGGGAGCAGTTGATACGCAGTATTTT. Protein sequence: CASSLLAGAVDTQYF. The full variable domain, its missing parts supplied by reference TRBV11-3 and TRBJ2-3, is EAGVVQSPRYKIIEKKQPVAFWCNPISGHNTLYWYLQNLGQGPELLIRYENEEAVDDSQLPKDRFSAERLKGVDSTLKIQPAELGDSAVYLCASSLLAGAVDTQYFGPGTRLTVL.

Ten or more counts support this clonotype. The chain uses TRBV12-3 or TRBV12-4 and TRBJ1-5; D unclear. V was trimmed by 2 bases and J by 2 bases, leaving 10 bases between them. There are 15 residues in the CDR3. CDR3 sequence: CASSLRGGGNQPQHF. CDR3 nucleotide sequence: TGTGCCAGCAGTTTACGGGGTGGGGGCAATCAGCCCCAGCATTTT.

V and J are TRBV6-2 or TRBV6-3 and TRBJ2-7; no clear D gene. CDR3 size: 14 residues. The germline V gene encodes CDR1 MNHEY and CDR2 SVGEGT. V shed 5 bases and J shed 2 bases, with 13 bases lying between them. For the CDR3, the DNA is TGTGCCAGCAGTGACCCGCAGGTCGCCTACGAGCAGTACTTC. Residues: CASSDPQVAYEQYF.

This chain links TRBV28 with TRBJ1-2, with TRBD1 as a possible D gene (5 bases). Trimming removed 6 bases from V and 7 bases from J, with 15 bases in between. Germline V gene sequence: CDR1 MDHEN, CDR2 SYDVKM. The CDR3 totals 13 residues. The CDR3 DNA reads TGTGCCAGCAGGGCCGCAGGGAAGAGTGGCTACACCTTC. Protein: CASRAAGKSGYTF.

V gene TRBV6-6 combines with J gene TRBJ2-3; TRBD2 matches 8 bases. With 6 bases clipped from V and 0 bases from J, the junction kept 20 bases outside the gene matches. The CDR3 has 20 residues. Looked up from germline, CDR1 is MNHNY and CDR2 is SVGAGI (reference sequence). The CDR3 here is CASSYNPRTSLSTSTDTQYF. In nucleotides, the CDR3 is TGTGCCAGCAGCTACAACCCGAGGACTAGCCTCTCTACTAGCACAGATACGCAGTATTTT.

The table lists this clonotype with a few counts. The chain combines TRBV12-3 or TRBV12-4 with TRBJ1-2; no clear D. V lost 6 bases and J lost 14, with 22 bases in between. This CDR3 has 13 amino acids. Here the CDR3 DNA reads TGTGCCAGCAGGTTGAGCGGAGAGAGGGCTGGAACCTTC. Encoded protein: CASRLSGERAGTF.

The gene calls are TRBV9 and TRBJ1-3, with 9 bases identical to TRBD1. The CDR3 has 17 residues. Germline assignment: CDR1 SGDLS and CDR2 YYNGEE. The V gene end was trimmed by 4 bases and the J gene end by 0 bases; junction bases not matched to a gene: 8. CDR3 loop: CASSSPGQGHSGNTIYF. DNA for the CDR3: TGTGCCAGCAGCTCACCGGGACAGGGACACTCTGGAAACACCATATATTTT.

The chain combines TRBV6-5 with TRBJ2-7, with 8 bases aligning to TRBD1. Looked up from germline, CDR1 is MNHEY and CDR2 is SVGAGI. The CDR3 length is 11 residues. Trimming took 6 bases from V and 10 from J; bases not matched to a gene: 5. This chain's CDR3 is CASRGQAGQYF. CDR3 nucleotide sequence: TGTGCCAGCAGGGGACAGGCTGGTCAGTACTTC.

This clonotype came up a few times. The chain carries TRBV5-1 and TRBJ1-1; possible D gene TRBD1, 5 bases. In germline, CDR1 is SGHRS, CDR2 YFSETQ. V was cut by 2 bases and J by 2 bases, with 7 bases left in between. This CDR3 region has 13 residues. The CDR3 protein is CASSFGGNTEAFF. In DNA, the CDR3 is TGCGCCAGCAGCTTCGGGGGAAACACTGAAGCTTTCTTT.

In its sample, this clonotype was seen a few times. V and J are TRBV7-3 and TRBJ2-1; 11 positions agree with TRBD2. CDR3 size: 19 residues. Germline values: CDR1 SGHTA, CDR2 FQGTGA. The trim removed 5 bases at V and 7 bases at J, leaving 19 bases unmatched. This CDR3 reads CASSPNWLAGGSLTNEQFF. In DNA, the CDR3 is TGTGCCAGCAGCCCCAATTGGCTAGCGGGGGGTTCTCTTACGAATGAGCAGTTCTTC.

This clonotype was seen at least ten times. The chain joins TRBV7-6 to TRBJ2-2, with D possibly being TRBD1 (6 bases). CDR1 SGHVS and CDR2 FNYEAQ come from the germline V gene. V shed 6 bases and J shed 4 bases, with 21 bases lying between them. The CDR3 is 17 residues long. This CDR3 reads CASSPVPGASSTGELFF. Here the CDR3 DNA reads TGTGCCAGCAGTCCGGTACCAGGGGCTAGTAGCACCGGGGAGCTGTTTTTT.

This clonotype was observed many times. Here the CDR3 DNA reads TGCAGTGCTGTTCGACTAGCGGGTTTTGGTGAGCAGTACTTC. Its translation: CSAVRLAGFGEQYF. This rearrangement joins TRBV20-1 to TRBJ2-7; the match to TRBD2 covers 10 bases. The CDR3 runs 14 residues. Germline V CDR1 and CDR2: DFQATT, SNEGSKA (reference sequence). V was clipped by 5 bases and J by 7 bases; unmatched bases: 11.

This clonotype was counted between two and nine times. The V and J genes are TRBV12-3 or TRBV12-4 and TRBJ1-1; D is unresolved. CDR3 size: 11 residues. Trimming cost V 6 bases and J 4 bases, with 6 bases left between them. The CDR3 nucleotides are TGTGCCAGCAGCCCCTTCACTGAAGCTTTCTTT. Translating it yields CASSPFTEAFF.

Ten or more counts support this clonotype. This chain joins TRBV11-2 and TRBJ2-3; 11 bases are shared with TRBD2. After removal of 5 bases from V and 3 bases from J, the junction contained 7 bases not matched to a gene. The CDR3 has 16 residues. Germline V lookup: CDR1 SGHAT, CDR2 FQNNGV. In nucleotides, the CDR3 is TGTGCCAGCAGCCTACTGGGACTAGCGGAGACAGATACGCAGTATTTT. Translated: CASSLLGLAETDTQYF.

The sample holds a few counts of this clonotype. This chain joins TRBV21-1 and TRBJ2-3. TRBV21-1 is a pseudogene locus. This CDR3 is built from 15 residues. CDR3 bases: TGTGCCAGCAGCATCACCGAGACCAGCACAGATACGCAGTATTTT. Its protein is CASSITETSTDTQYF.